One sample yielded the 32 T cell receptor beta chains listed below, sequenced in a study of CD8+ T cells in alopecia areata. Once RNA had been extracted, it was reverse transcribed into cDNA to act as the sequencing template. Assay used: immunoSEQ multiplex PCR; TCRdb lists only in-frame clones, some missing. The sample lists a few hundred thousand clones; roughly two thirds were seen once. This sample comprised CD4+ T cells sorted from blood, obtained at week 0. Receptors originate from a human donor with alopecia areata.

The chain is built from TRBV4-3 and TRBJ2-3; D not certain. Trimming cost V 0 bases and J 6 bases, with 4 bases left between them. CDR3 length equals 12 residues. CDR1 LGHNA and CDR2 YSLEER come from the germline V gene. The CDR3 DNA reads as TGCGCCAGCAGCCAAGAATGGGATACGCAGTATTTT. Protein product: CASSQEWDTQYF.

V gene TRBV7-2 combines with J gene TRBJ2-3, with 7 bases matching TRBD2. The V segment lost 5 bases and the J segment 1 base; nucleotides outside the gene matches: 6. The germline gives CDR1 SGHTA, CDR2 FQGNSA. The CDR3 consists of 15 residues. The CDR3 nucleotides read TGTGCCAGCAGCGCCAGCGGGGATGGCACAGATACGCAGTATTTT. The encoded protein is CASSASGDGTDTQYF.

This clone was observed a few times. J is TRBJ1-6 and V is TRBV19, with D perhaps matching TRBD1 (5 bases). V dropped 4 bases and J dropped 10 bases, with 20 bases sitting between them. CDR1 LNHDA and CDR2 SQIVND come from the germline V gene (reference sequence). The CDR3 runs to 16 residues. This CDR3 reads CASSTRDWQGSSPLHF. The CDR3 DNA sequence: TGTGCCAGTAGTACCCGCGATTGGCAGGGAAGCTCACCCCTCCACTTT.

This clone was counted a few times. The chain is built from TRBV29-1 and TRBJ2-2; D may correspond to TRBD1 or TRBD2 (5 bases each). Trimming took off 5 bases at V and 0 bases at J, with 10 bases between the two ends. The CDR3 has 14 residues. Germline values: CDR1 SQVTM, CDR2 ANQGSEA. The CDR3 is CSVFSGPNTGELFF. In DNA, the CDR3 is TGCAGCGTTTTCTCGGGGCCGAACACCGGGGAGCTGTTTTTT.

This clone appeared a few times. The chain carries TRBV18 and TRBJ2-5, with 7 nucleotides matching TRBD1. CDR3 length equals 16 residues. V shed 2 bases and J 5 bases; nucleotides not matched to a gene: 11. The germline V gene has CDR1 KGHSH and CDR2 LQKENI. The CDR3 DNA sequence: TGTGCCAGCTCACCAGTGGAAGGCAGGGGGTCTGAGACCCAGTACTTC. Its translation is CASSPVEGRGSETQYF.

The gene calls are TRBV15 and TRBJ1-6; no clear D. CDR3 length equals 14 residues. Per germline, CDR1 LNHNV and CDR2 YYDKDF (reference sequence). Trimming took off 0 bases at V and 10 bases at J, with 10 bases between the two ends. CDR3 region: CATSRDRELSPLHF. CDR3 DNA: TGTGCCACCAGCAGAGATCGAGAGTTGTCACCCCTCCACTTT.

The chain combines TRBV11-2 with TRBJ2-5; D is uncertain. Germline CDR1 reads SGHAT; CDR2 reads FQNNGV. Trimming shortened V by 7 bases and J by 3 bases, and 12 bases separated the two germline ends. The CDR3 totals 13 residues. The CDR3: CASTLQRKETQYF. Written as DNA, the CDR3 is TGTGCCAGCACCCTACAGAGGAAAGAGACCCAGTACTTC.

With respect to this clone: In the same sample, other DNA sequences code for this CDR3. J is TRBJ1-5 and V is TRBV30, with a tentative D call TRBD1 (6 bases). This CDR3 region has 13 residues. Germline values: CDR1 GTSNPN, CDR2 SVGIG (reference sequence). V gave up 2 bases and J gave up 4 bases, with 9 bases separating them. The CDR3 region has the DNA TGTGCCTGGAGTCAACAGGGTAATCAGCCCCAGCATTTT. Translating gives CAWSQQGNQPQHF.

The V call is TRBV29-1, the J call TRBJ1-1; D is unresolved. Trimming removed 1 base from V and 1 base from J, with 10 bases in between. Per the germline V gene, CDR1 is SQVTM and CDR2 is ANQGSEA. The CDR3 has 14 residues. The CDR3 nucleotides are TGCAGCGTTGAAGGAGGCCGGTCGAACACTGAAGCTTTCTTT. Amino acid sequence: CSVEGGRSNTEAFF. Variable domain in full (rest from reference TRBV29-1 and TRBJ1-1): SAVISQKPSRDICQRGTSLTIQCQVDSQVTMMFWYRQQPGQSLTLIATANQGSEATYESGFVIDKFPISRPNLTFSTLTVSNMSPEDSSIYLCSVEGGRSNTEAFFGQGTRLTVV.

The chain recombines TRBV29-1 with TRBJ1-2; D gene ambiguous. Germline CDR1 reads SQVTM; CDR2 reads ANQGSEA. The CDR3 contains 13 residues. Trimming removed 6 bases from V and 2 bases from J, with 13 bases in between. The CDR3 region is CSVGEGSNYGYTF. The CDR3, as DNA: TGCAGCGTCGGAGAGGGTTCGAACTATGGCTACACCTTC.

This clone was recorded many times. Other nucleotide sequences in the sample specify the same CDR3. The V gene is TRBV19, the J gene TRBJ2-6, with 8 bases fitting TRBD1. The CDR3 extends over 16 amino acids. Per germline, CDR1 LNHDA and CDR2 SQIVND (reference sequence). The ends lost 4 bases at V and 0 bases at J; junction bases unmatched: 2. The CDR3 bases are TGTGCCAGTAGTAGGGGACAGGCCTCTGGGGCCAACGTCCTGACTTTC. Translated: CASSRGQASGANVLTF.

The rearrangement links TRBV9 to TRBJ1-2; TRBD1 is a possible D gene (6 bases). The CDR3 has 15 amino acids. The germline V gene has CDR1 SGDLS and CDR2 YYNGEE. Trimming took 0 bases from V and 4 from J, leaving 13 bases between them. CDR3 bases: TGTGCCAGCAGCGTAGTCGGGGGCCCGAGCTATGGCTACACCTTC. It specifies CASSVVGGPSYGYTF.

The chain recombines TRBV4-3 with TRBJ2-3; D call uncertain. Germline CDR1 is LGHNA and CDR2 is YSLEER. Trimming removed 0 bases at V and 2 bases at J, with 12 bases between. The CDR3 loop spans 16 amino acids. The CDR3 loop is CASSQDVPGNTDTQYF. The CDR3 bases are TGCGCCAGCAGCCAAGATGTCCCCGGAAACACAGATACGCAGTATTTT.

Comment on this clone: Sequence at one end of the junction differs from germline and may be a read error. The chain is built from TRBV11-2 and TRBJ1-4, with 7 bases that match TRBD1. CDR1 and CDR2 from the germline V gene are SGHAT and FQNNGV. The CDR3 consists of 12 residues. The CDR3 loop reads CASSLGRDRRGF. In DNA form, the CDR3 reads TGTGCCAGCAGCTTAGGACGGGACAGAAGGGGTTTT. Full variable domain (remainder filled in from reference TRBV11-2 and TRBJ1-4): EAGVAQSPRYKIIEKRQSVAFWCNPISGHATLYWYQQILGQGPKLLIQFQNNGVVDDSQLPKDRFSAERLKGVDSTLKIQPAKLEDSAVYLCASSLGRDRRGFGSGTQLSVL.

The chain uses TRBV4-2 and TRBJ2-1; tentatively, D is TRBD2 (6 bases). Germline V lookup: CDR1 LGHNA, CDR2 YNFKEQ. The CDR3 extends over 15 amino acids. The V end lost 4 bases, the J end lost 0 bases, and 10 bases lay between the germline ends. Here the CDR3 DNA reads TGTGCCAGCAGCCCCCCGACTAGCTCCTACAATGAGCAGTTCTTC. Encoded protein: CASSPPTSSYNEQFF.

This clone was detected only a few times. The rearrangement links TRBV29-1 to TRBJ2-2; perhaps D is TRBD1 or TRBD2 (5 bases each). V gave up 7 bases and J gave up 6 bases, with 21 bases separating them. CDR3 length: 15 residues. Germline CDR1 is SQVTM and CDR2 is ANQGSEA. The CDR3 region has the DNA TGCAGCGCTCTTGGGGGTCCAGGGTATCCCGGGGAGCTGTTTTTT. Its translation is CSALGGPGYPGELFF.

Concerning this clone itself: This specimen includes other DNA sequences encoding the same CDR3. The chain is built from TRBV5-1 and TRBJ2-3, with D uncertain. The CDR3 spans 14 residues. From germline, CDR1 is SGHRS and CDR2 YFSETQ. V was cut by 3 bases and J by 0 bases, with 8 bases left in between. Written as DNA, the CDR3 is TGCGCCAGCAGCTCGCCGGACAGCACAGATACGCAGTATTTT. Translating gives CASSSPDSTDTQYF. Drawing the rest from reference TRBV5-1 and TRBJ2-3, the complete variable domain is KAGVTQTPRYLIKTRGQQVTLSCSPISGHRSVSWYQQTPGQGLQFLFEYFSETQRNKGNFPGRFSGRQFSNSRSEMNVSTLELGDSALYLCASSSPDSTDTQYFGPGTRLTVL.

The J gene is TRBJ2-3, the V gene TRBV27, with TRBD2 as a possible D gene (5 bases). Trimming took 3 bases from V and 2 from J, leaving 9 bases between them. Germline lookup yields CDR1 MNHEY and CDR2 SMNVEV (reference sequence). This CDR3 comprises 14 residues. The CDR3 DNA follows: TGTGCCAGCAGTTTCGGTCGGGACACAGATACGCAGTATTTT. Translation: CASSFGRDTDTQYF.

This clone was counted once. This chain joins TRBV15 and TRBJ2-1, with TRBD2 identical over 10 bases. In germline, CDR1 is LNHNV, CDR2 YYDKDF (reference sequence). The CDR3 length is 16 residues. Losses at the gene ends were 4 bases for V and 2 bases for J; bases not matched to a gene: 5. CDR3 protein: CATSNPSGGPYNEQFF. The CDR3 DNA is TGTGCCACCAGCAACCCTAGCGGGGGACCCTACAATGAGCAGTTCTTC.

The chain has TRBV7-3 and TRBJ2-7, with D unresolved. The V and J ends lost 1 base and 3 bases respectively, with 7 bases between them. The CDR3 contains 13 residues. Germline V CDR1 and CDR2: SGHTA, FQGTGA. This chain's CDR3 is CASSLSSFYEQYF. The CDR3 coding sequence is TGTGCCAGCAGCTTAAGCTCCTTCTACGAGCAGTACTTC.

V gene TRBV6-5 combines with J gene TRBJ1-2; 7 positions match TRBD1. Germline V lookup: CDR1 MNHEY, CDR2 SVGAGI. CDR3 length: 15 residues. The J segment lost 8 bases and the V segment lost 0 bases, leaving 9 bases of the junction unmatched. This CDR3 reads CASSYSQTTGSGYTF. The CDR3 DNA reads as TGTGCCAGCAGTTACTCCCAAACGACAGGGTCAGGCTACACCTTC.

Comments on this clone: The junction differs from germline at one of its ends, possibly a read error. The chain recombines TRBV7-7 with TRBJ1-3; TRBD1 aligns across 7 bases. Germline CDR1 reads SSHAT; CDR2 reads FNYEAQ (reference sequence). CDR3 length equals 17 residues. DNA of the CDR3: TGTGCTAGCAGCGGAAGGGACAGCGATAACTCCGGAAACACCATATATTTT. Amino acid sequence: CASSGRDSDNSGNTIYF.

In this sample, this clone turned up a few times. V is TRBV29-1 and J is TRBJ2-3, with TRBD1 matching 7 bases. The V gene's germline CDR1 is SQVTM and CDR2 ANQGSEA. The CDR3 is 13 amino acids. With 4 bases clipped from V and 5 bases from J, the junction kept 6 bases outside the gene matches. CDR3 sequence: CSVGAAGGDTQYF. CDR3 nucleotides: TGCAGCGTTGGGGCGGCAGGGGGAGATACGCAGTATTTT.

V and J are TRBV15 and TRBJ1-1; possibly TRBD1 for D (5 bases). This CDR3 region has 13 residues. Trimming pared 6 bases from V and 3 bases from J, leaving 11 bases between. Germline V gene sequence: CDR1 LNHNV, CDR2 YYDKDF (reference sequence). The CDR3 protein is CATRQEVYTEAFF. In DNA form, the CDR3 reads TGTGCCACCAGACAGGAGGTTTACACTGAAGCTTTCTTT.

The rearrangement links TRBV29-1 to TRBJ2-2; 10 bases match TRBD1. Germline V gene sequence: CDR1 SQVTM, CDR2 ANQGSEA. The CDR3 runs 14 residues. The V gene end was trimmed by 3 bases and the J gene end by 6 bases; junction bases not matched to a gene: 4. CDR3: CSVDTGTGAGELFF. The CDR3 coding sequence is TGCAGCGTTGATACCGGGACAGGGGCCGGGGAGCTGTTTTTT.

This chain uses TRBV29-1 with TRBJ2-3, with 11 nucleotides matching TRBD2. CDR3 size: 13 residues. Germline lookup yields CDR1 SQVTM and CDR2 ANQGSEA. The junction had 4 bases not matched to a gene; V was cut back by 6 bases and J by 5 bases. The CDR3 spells CSVTSGSGDTQYF. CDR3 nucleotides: TGCAGCGTAACTAGCGGGAGCGGAGATACGCAGTATTTT.

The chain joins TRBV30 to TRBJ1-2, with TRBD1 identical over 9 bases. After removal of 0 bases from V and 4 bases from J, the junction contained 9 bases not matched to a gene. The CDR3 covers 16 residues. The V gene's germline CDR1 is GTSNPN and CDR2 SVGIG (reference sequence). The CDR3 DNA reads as TGTGCCTGGAGTGTAACTTTGACAGGGGGTGGCTATGGCTACACCTTC. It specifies CAWSVTLTGGGYGYTF.

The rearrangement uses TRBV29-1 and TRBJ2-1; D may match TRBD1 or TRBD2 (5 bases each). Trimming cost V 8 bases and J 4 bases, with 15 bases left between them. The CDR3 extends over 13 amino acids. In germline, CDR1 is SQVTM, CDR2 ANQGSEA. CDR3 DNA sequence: TGCAGCTCAACCGGGGCGTCGTACAATGAGCAGTTCTTC. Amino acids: CSSTGASYNEQFF.

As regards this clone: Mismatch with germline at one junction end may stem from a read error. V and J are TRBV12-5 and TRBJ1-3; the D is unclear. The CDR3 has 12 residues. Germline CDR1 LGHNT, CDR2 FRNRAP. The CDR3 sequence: CASGSTSRHEDF. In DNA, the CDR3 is TGTGCTAGTGGTTCAACCTCGAGGCACGAGGATTTT. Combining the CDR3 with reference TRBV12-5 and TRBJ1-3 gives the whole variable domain DARVTQTPRHKVTEMGQEVTMRCQPILGHNTVFWYRQTMMQGLELLAYFRNRAPLDDSGMPKDRFSAEMPDATLATLKIQPSEPRDSAVYFCASGSTSRHEDFGEGSWLTVV.

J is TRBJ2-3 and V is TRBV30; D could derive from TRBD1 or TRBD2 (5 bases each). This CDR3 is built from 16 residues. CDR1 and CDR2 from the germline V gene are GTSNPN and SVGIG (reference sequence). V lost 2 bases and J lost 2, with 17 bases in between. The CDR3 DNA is TGTGCCTGGAGTTTCGGGGACCTCCCCCCCACAGATACGCAGTATTTT. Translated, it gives CAWSFGDLPPTDTQYF.

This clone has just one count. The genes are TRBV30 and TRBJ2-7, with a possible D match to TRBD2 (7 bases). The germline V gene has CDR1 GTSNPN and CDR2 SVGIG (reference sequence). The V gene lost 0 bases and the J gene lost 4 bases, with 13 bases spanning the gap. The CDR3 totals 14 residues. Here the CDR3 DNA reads TGTGCCTGGAGTGTCGGGGGGCTAATATACGAGCAGTACTTC. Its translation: CAWSVGGLIYEQYF.

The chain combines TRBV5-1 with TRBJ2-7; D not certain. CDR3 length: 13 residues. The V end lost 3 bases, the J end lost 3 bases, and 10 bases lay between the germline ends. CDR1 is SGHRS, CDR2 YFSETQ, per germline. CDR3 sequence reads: CASSSSIGYEQYF. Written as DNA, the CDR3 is TGCGCCAGCAGCTCGTCCATAGGCTACGAGCAGTACTTC. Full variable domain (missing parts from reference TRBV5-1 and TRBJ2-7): KAGVTQTPRYLIKTRGQQVTLSCSPISGHRSVSWYQQTPGQGLQFLFEYFSETQRNKGNFPGRFSGRQFSNSRSEMNVSTLELGDSALYLCASSSSIGYEQYFGPGTRLTVT.